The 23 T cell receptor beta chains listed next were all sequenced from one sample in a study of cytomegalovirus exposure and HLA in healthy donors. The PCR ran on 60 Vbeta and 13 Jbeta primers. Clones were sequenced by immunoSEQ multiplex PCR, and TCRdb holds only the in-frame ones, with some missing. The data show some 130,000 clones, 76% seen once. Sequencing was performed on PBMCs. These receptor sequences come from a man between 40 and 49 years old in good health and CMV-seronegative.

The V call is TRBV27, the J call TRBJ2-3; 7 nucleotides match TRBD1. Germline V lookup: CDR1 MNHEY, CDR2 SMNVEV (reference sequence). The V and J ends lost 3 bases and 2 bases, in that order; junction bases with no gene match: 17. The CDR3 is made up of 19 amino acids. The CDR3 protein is CASSFSPRRAGGPTDTQYF. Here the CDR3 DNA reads TGTGCCAGCAGTTTTTCTCCTCGTCGGGCAGGGGGACCCACAGATACGCAGTATTTT.

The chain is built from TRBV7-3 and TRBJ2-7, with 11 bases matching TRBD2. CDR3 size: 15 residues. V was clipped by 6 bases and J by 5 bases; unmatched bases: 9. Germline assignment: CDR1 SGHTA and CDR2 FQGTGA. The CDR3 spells CASRATSGSIHEQYF. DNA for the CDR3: TGTGCCAGCAGGGCTACTAGCGGGAGTATCCACGAGCAGTACTTC.

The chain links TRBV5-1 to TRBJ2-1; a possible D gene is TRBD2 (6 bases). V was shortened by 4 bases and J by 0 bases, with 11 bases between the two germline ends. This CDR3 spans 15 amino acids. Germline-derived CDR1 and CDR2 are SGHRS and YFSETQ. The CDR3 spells CASSRGESSYNEQFF. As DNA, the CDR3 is TGCGCCAGCAGCCGCGGGGAGAGCTCCTACAATGAGCAGTTCTTC.

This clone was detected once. As DNA, the CDR3 is TGTGCCAGCAGTCCCTTGAGGGAATCACCCCTCCACTTT. Residues: CASSPLRESPLHF. The chain couples TRBV2 to TRBJ1-6; D gene ambiguous. The CDR3 loop spans 13 amino acids. Trimming removed 5 bases from V and 10 bases from J, with 12 bases in between. Germline V CDR1 and CDR2: SNHLY, FYNNEI.

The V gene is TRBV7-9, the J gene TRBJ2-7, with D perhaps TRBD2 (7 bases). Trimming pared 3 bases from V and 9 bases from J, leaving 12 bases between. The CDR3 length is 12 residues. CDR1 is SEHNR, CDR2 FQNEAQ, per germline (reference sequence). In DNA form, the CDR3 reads TGTGCCAGCAGCTTTGGGGGGGCTGGGCAGTACTTC. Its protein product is CASSFGGAGQYF.

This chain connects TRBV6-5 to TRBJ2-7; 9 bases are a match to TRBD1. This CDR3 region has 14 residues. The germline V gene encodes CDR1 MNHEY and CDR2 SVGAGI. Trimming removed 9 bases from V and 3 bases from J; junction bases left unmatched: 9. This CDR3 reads CASRGQGHLYEQYF. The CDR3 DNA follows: TGTGCCAGTCGGGGACAGGGACACCTCTACGAGCAGTACTTC.

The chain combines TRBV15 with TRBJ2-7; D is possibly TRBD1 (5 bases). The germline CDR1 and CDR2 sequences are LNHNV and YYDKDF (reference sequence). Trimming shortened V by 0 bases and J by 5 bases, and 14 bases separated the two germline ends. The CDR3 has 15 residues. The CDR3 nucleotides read TGTGCCACCAGCAGAGATGTCGGCAGGGCCCACGAGCAGTACTTC. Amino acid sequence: CATSRDVGRAHEQYF.

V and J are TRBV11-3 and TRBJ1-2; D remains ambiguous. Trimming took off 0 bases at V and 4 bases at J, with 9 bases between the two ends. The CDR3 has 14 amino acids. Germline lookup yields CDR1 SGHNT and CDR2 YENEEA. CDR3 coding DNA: TGTGCCAGCAGCTTAGACCGCCCGGGCTATGGCTACACCTTC. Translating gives CASSLDRPGYGYTF.

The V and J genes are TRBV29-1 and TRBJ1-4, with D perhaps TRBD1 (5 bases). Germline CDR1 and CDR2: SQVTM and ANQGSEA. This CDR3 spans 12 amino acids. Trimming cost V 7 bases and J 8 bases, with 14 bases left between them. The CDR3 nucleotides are TGCAGCGGCCACGACAGTGGCGAAAAACTGTTTTTT. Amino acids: CSGHDSGEKLFF.

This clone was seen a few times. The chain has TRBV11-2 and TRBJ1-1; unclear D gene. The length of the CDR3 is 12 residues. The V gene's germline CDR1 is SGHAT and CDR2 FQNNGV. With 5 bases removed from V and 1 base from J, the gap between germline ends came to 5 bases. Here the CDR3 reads CASSPGNTEAFF. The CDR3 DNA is TGTGCCAGCAGCCCGGGGAACACTGAAGCTTTCTTT. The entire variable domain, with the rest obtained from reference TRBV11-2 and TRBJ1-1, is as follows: EAGVAQSPRYKIIEKRQSVAFWCNPISGHATLYWYQQILGQGPKLLIQFQNNGVVDDSQLPKDRFSAERLKGVDSTLKIQPAKLEDSAVYLCASSPGNTEAFFGQGTRLTVV.

DNA of the CDR3: TGTGCCACTAGGCCTGGGGCCAACGTCCTGACTTTC. This encodes CATRPGANVLTF. V and J are TRBV6-6 and TRBJ2-6; D is unclear. The CDR3 covers 12 residues. CDR1 is MNHNY, CDR2 SVGAGI, per germline (reference sequence). The ends were cut back, 10 bases at V and 2 bases at J, with 6 bases in the middle.

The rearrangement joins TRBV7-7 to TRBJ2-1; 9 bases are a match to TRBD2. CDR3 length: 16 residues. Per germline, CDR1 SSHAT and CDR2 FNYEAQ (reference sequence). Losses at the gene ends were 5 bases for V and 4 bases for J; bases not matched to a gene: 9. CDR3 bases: TGTGCCAGCAGCCACAATAAAGCGGGGGGTTACAATGAGCAGTTCTTC. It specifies CASSHNKAGGYNEQFF.

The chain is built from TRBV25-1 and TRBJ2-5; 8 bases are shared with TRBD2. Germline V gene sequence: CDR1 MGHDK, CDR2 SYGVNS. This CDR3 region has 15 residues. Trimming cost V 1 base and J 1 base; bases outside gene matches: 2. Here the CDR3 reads CASSESGGAQETQYF. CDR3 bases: TGTGCCAGCAGTGAATCGGGGGGGGCCCAAGAGACCCAGTACTTC.

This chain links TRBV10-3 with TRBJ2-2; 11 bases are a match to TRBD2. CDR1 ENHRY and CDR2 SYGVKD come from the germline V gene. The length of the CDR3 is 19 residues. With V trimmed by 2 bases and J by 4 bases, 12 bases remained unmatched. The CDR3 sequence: CAISEPLAGGDVGTGELFF. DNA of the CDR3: TGTGCCATCAGTGAGCCTTTAGCGGGGGGGGACGTCGGCACCGGGGAGCTGTTTTTT.

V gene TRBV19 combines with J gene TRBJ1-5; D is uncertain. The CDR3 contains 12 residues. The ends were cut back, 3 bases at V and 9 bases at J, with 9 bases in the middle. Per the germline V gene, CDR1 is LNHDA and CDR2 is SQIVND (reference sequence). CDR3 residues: CASSMEPAPQHF. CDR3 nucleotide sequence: TGTGCCAGTAGTATGGAGCCGGCGCCCCAGCATTTT. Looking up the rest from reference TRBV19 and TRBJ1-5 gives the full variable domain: DGGITQSPKYLFRKEGQNVTLSCEQNLNHDAMYWYRQDPGQGLRLIYYSQIVNDFQKGDIAEGYSVSREKKESFPLTVTSAQKNPTAFYLCASSMEPAPQHFGDGTRLSIL.

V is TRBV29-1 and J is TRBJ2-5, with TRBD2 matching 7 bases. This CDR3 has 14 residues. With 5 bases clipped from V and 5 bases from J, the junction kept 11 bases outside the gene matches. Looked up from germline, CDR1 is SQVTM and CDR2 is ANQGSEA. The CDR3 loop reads CSVSRGVGGETQYF. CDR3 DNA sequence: TGCAGCGTTTCCCGGGGGGTAGGTGGTGAGACCCAGTACTTC. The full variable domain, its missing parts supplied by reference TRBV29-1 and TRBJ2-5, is SAVISQKPSRDICQRGTSLTIQCQVDSQVTMMFWYRQQPGQSLTLIATANQGSEATYESGFVIDKFPISRPNLTFSTLTVSNMSPEDSSIYLCSVSRGVGGETQYFGPGTRLLVL.

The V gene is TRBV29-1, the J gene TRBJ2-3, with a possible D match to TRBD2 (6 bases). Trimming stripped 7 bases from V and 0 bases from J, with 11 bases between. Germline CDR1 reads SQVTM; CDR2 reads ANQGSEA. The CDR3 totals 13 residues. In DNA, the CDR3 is TGCAGCGGTGGGGCGGGGAGCACAGATACGCAGTATTTT. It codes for CSGGAGSTDTQYF.

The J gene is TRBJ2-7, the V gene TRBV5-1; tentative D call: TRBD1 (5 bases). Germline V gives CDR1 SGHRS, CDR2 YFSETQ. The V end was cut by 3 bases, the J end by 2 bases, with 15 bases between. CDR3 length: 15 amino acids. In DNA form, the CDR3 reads TGCGCCAGCAGCTCATCCAGGGATCCTACCTACGAGCAGTACTTC. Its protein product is CASSSSRDPTYEQYF. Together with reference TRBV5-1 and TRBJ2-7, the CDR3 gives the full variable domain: KAGVTQTPRYLIKTRGQQVTLSCSPISGHRSVSWYQQTPGQGLQFLFEYFSETQRNKGNFPGRFSGRQFSNSRSEMNVSTLELGDSALYLCASSSSRDPTYEQYFGPGTRLTVT.

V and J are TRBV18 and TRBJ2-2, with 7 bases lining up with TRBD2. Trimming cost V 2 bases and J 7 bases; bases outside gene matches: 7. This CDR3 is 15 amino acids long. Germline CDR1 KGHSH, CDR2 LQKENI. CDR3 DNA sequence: TGTGCCAGCTCACCAGGTGCTAGCGGTGGCGGGGAGCTGTTTTTT. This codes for CASSPGASGGGELFF.

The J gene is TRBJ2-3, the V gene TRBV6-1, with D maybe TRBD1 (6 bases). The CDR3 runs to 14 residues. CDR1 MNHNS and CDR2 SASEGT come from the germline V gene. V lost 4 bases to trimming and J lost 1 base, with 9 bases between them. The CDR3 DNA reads TGTGCCAGCAGTGTAAACAGGGGCACAGATACGCAGTATTTT. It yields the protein CASSVNRGTDTQYF.

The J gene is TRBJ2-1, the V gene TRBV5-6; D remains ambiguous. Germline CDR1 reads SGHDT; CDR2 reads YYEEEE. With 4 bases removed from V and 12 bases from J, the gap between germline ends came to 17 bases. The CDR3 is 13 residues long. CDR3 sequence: CASSPSLSHGQFF. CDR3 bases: TGTGCCAGCAGCCCCTCCTTGAGCCATGGGCAGTTCTTC.

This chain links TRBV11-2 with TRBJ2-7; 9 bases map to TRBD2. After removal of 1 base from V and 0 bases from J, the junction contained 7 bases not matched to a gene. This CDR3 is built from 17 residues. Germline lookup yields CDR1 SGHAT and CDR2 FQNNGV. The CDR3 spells CASSLGVLAGGSYEQYF. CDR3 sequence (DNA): TGTGCCAGCAGCTTAGGAGTACTAGCGGGCGGCTCCTACGAGCAGTACTTC.

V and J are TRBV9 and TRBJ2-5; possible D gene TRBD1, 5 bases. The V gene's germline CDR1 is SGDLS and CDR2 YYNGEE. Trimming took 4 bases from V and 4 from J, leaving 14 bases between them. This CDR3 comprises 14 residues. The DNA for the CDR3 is TGTGCCAGCAGCTTCACTTGGGGCGGAGAGACCCAGTACTTC. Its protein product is CASSFTWGGETQYF.